The clone carrying this TCR beta chain has a handful of counts. Its antigen is unidentified. Germline V lookup: CDR1 MGHRA, CDR2 YSYEKL. V lost 0 bases, J lost 11 bases, and 12 bases stayed unmatched. The CDR3 is made up of 16 amino acids. This record comes from a study of regulatory T cells in long-lasting Graves disease. Time point indicated: newly diagnosed GD, antithyroid drugs for less than 3 months. Making the TCR library involved RNA that had been extracted from PBMCs. An endocrinology unit in Xi'an, China, supplied the patients. Whole-study findings and limits: Persistent disease was associated with favored TRBV28 usage and with favored use of TRBJ1-2 and TRBJ2-5.

Libraries of TCR beta came from iRepertoire HTBI primers plus Arm-PCR of CDR3 regions. Via MiXCR, TCRdb re-called the multiplex PCR reads, giving one row per CDR3 protein. Of about 530,000 distinct CDR3 sequences listed, about 15% were seen once; the top ten hold roughly 25%. The same data also contributed to another study, on T cells in Graves' hyperthyroidism and ophthalmopathy. That paper adds: The study left out patients who had uncontrolled infection, other autoimmune disease, pregnancy or lactation. Ophthalmopathy was told apart from stable hyperthyroidism by a 13 V-J model.

The V gene is TRBV4-1, the J gene TRBJ1-1, with TRBD1 identical over 10 bases. Source: peripheral blood mononuclear cells (PBMCs), taken at new diagnosis, from a patient treated with antithyroid drugs. The clonotype comes from a woman aged 40 to 65 with Graves disease. Here the CDR3 reads CASSQEIGTGDVGAFF. The CDR3 DNA is TGCGCCAGCAGCCAAGAAATTGGGACAGGGGACGTCGGGGCTTTCTTT.